Shown below are 19 T cell receptor beta chains from a single sample sequenced in a study of T cell responses to AZD1222 COVID-19 vaccine. Data came from immunoSEQ multiplex PCR; TCRdb stores just in-frame clones and leaves some out. The repertoire holds approximately 100,000 clones, around 87% seen once, with under 4% in the top ten. Sequences were derived from peripheral blood, sampled on day 0 of AZD1222 vaccination. Receptors were obtained from an adult in good health.

The rearrangement joins TRBV5-4 to TRBJ1-1; TRBD1 might be the D (5 bases). Germline V CDR1 and CDR2: SGHNT, YYREEE (reference sequence). The CDR3 runs 12 residues. V lost 3 bases to trimming and J lost 5 bases, with 8 bases between them. CDR3 in amino acids: CASSSGGTEAFF. CDR3 in DNA: TGTGCCAGCAGCTCCGGGGGGACTGAAGCTTTCTTT.

The chain combines TRBV5-1 with TRBJ1-1; TRBD1 is a possible D gene (5 bases). Per germline, CDR1 SGHRS and CDR2 YFSETQ. The V end lost 6 bases, the J end lost 5 bases, and 17 bases lay between the germline ends. The CDR3 has 14 residues. CDR3 nucleotides: TGCGCCAGCACTCGTCTTACAGGCGATACTGAAGCTTTCTTT. Its protein is CASTRLTGDTEAFF.

The rearrangement joins TRBV20-1 to TRBJ1-2, with a tentative D call TRBD1 (5 bases). This CDR3 contains 14 residues. Germline values: CDR1 DFQATT, CDR2 SNEGSKA (reference sequence). V was pared by 6 bases and J by 1 base, with 15 bases between. The CDR3 nucleotides read TGCAGTGCAAGTACCGGGACTCATAACTATGGCTACACCTTC. It translates to CSASTGTHNYGYTF.

The chain carries TRBV12-2 and TRBJ1-3. TRBV12-2 is designated a pseudogene. This CDR3 region has 17 residues. The CDR3 loop is CASRLYLGGTTGNTIYF. The CDR3 DNA reads as TGTGCAAGTCGCTTATATTTGGGTGGAACTACTGGAAACACCATATATTTT.

The chain has TRBV7-2 and TRBJ1-5; 9 bases agree with TRBD1. The CDR3 is 13 residues long. Germline trimming cut 5 bases from V and 5 bases from J; bases unmatched to any gene: 1. In germline, CDR1 is SGHTA, CDR2 FQGNSA. The DNA of the CDR3 is TGTGCCAGCAGCGGGGACAGGGATCAGCCCCAGCATTTT. As protein: CASSGDRDQPQHF.

The DNA of the CDR3 is TGTGCCAGCGTGGGGGCGCGGTTGGAAGACGAGCAGTACTTC. Its protein product is CASVGARLEDEQYF. The V call is TRBV6-6, the J call TRBJ2-7, with a weak D call TRBD1 (6 bases). The CDR3 is 14 amino acids. Trimming pared 8 bases from V and 5 bases from J, leaving 19 bases between. Per germline, CDR1 MNHNY and CDR2 SVGAGI (reference sequence).

The rearrangement joins TRBV11-1 to TRBJ2-7, with 9 nucleotides matching TRBD1. The length of the CDR3 is 16 residues. Trimming cost V 1 base and J 3 bases; bases outside gene matches: 7. CDR1 and CDR2 from the germline V gene are SGHAT and FQDESV (reference sequence). The CDR3 DNA is TGTGCCAGCAGCTTAGGTACGGCGGGACAGGGCTACGAGCAGTACTTC. It yields the protein CASSLGTAGQGYEQYF.

This clone was counted a few times. The chain couples TRBV7-6 to TRBJ2-2; a possible D gene is TRBD1 (6 bases). The CDR3 is 15 residues long. Between the trimmed V and J ends, which lost 2 bases and 4 bases, there was a span of 11 bases. Germline V CDR1 and CDR2: SGHVS, FNYEAQ. Here the CDR3 reads CASSLFPDSTGELFF. The CDR3 bases are TGTGCCAGCAGCTTATTTCCGGACAGCACCGGGGAGCTGTTTTTT.

The chain uses TRBV4-3 and TRBJ1-3; no firm D call. CDR1 LGHNA and CDR2 YSLEER come from the germline V gene. The ends were cut back, 1 base at V and 4 bases at J, with 11 bases in the middle. The CDR3 is 15 amino acids. The CDR3 DNA reads TGCGCCAGCAGCCAAGGAGAGAGATTCGGAAACACCATATATTTT. This translates into CASSQGERFGNTIYF.

The chain couples TRBV6-5 to TRBJ1-2; 7 nucleotides agree with TRBD1. With 6 bases clipped from V and 3 bases from J, the junction kept 7 bases outside the gene matches. In germline, CDR1 is MNHEY, CDR2 SVGAGI. The length of the CDR3 is 14 residues. This CDR3 is CASRTPGQYYGYTF. In DNA, the CDR3 is TGTGCCAGCAGGACACCGGGACAGTACTATGGCTACACCTTC.

This clone was picked up one time. This chain joins TRBV5-1 and TRBJ2-7, with TRBD2 as a possible D gene (5 bases). CDR3 length equals 16 residues. Per germline, CDR1 SGHRS and CDR2 YFSETQ. Trimming cost V 1 base and J 0 bases, with 14 bases left between them. The CDR3 region has the DNA TGCGCCAGCAGCTTGACCTCGGGGTCGAGCTCCTACGAGCAGTACTTC. It is translated as CASSLTSGSSSYEQYF. Looking up the rest from reference TRBV5-1 and TRBJ2-7 gives the full variable domain: KAGVTQTPRYLIKTRGQQVTLSCSPISGHRSVSWYQQTPGQGLQFLFEYFSETQRNKGNFPGRFSGRQFSNSRSEMNVSTLELGDSALYLCASSLTSGSSSYEQYFGPGTRLTVT.

The chain is built from TRBV2 and TRBJ1-1; D might be TRBD1 (6 bases). V was cut by 3 bases and J by 1 base, with 9 bases left in between. CDR1 and CDR2 from the germline V gene are SNHLY and FYNNEI. This CDR3 has 14 amino acids. The CDR3 DNA follows: TGTGCCAGCAGTGACCGGGGACAGAACACTGAAGCTTTCTTT. Its protein is CASSDRGQNTEAFF.

The chain has TRBV5-4 and TRBJ1-5, with D possibly matching TRBD1 (5 bases). V lost 3 bases and J 2 bases, leaving 9 bases between the germline ends. The V gene's germline CDR1 is SGHNT and CDR2 YYREEE (reference sequence). The CDR3 totals 14 residues. CDR3 sequence: CASSSGRGNQPQHF. In DNA, the CDR3 is TGTGCCAGCAGCTCGGGACGAGGCAATCAGCCCCAGCATTTT.

V usage is TRBV14 and J usage is TRBJ2-7; D uncertain. Between the trimmed V and J ends, which lost 3 bases and 2 bases, there was a span of 11 bases. The germline V gene has CDR1 SGHDN and CDR2 FVKESK. The length of the CDR3 is 14 residues. CDR3 bases: TGTGCCAGCAGCCAGTGGCAGGCCCCCTACGAGCAGTACTTC. It translates to CASSQWQAPYEQYF. Full variable domain (missing parts from reference TRBV14 and TRBJ2-7): EAGVTQFPSHSVIEKGQTVTLRCDPISGHDNLYWYRRVMGKEIKFLLHFVKESKQDESGMPNNRFLAERTGGTYSTLKVQPAELEDSGVYFCASSQWQAPYEQYFGPGTRLTVT.

This clone was counted once. This chain connects TRBV19 to TRBJ1-1, with no clear D. This CDR3 is built from 14 residues. Germline assignment: CDR1 LNHDA and CDR2 SQIVND (reference sequence). Deletions cut 4 bases from V and 4 bases from J, with 13 bases between. CDR3: CASSTFQVGTEAFF. CDR3 DNA: TGTGCCAGTAGTACCTTTCAGGTAGGCACTGAAGCTTTCTTT.

The chain has TRBV5-1 and TRBJ2-2; D uncertain. The CDR3 extends over 14 amino acids. Trimming shortened V by 1 base and J by 2 bases, and 6 bases separated the two germline ends. Germline V gene sequence: CDR1 SGHRS, CDR2 YFSETQ. For the CDR3, the DNA is TGCGCCAGCAGCTTGACTACAAACACCGGGGAGCTGTTTTTT. Protein sequence: CASSLTTNTGELFF.

This clone has just one count. The V call is TRBV29-1, the J call TRBJ2-5; D call uncertain. Trimming cost V 4 bases and J 4 bases, with 7 bases left between them. The germline CDR1 and CDR2 sequences are SQVTM and ANQGSEA. This CDR3 contains 11 residues. This CDR3 is CSVGFGETQYF. The CDR3 DNA follows: TGCAGCGTTGGGTTTGGAGAGACCCAGTACTTC. Looking up the rest from reference TRBV29-1 and TRBJ2-5 gives the full variable domain: SAVISQKPSRDICQRGTSLTIQCQVDSQVTMMFWYRQQPGQSLTLIATANQGSEATYESGFVIDKFPISRPNLTFSTLTVSNMSPEDSSIYLCSVGFGETQYFGPGTRLLVL.

V and J are TRBV5-6 and TRBJ1-4; D might be TRBD1 (6 bases). CDR3 length equals 13 residues. CDR1 is SGHDT and CDR2 is YYEEEE in the germline V gene. Between the trimmed V and J ends, which lost 3 bases and 6 bases, there was a span of 9 bases. The CDR3 loop reads CASSSQGHEKLFF. CDR3 nucleotides: TGTGCCAGCAGCTCCCAGGGGCATGAAAAACTGTTTTTT. The entire variable domain, with the rest obtained from reference TRBV5-6 and TRBJ1-4, is as follows: DAGVTQSPTHLIKTRGQQVTLRCSPKSGHDTVSWYQQALGQGPQFIFQYYEEEERQRGNFPDRFSGHQFPNYSSELNVNALLLGDSALYLCASSSQGHEKLFFGSGTQLSVL.

This rearrangement joins TRBV7-6 to TRBJ2-1, with TRBD1 identical over 7 bases. Germline V CDR1 and CDR2: SGHVS, FNYEAQ. V lost 0 bases and J lost 5; bases outside the gene matches: 4. There are 15 residues in the CDR3. DNA for the CDR3: TGTGCCAGCAGCTTAGCGCCGGGACAGCACAATGAGCAGTTCTTC. Residues: CASSLAPGQHNEQFF.